These T cell receptor beta chains were read from a single sample in a study of blood T cell repertoires in COVID-19. Produced via immunoSEQ multiplex PCR; TCRdb's table is partial and in-frame only. Among roughly 35,000 clones listed, about 85% were seen once. Sequenced sample: peripheral blood. The receptors shown here come from a human donor with acute or convalescent COVID-19. The donor label of this sample is uncertain. CDR3s include the opening cysteine and the closing phenylalanine or tryptophan. A D gene is named only where the DNA matches it firmly. For some rows the clone size is stated as once, few or many, or as a class when expanded; others skip it.

CDR3aa: CASSLEASGGAGRETQYF
CDR3nt: TGTGCCAGCAGCTTGGAGGCTAGCGGGGGGGCCGGGAGAGAGACCCAGTACTTC
v_gene: TRBV5-5
abundance: NA
d_gene: TRBD2
j_gene: TRBJ2-5

CDR3aa: CASSRQGQTKETQYF
CDR3nt: TGTGCCAGCAGCCGACAGGGCCAAACAAAAGAGACCCAGTACTTC
v_gene: TRBV5-6
abundance: once
d_gene: TRBD1
j_gene: TRBJ2-5

CDR3aa: CASSLGDQALGAFF
CDR3nt: TGTGCCAGCAGCTTGGGAGACCAGGCATTGGGAGCTTTCTTT
v_gene: TRBV7-2
abundance: NA
d_gene: NA
j_gene: TRBJ1-1

CDR3aa: CASSTGRGWSNEKLFF
CDR3nt: TGTGCCAGCAGTACAGGGAGAGGTTGGTCTAATGAAAAACTGTTTTTT
v_gene: TRBV6-4
abundance: NA
d_gene: NA
j_gene: TRBJ1-4

CDR3aa: CASSVSSYNSPLHF
CDR3nt: TGTGCCAGCAGTGTGAGCTCCTATAATTCACCCCTCCACTTT
v_gene: TRBV2
abundance: NA
d_gene: NA
j_gene: TRBJ1-6

CDR3aa: CASSLDQGALNEQFF
CDR3nt: TGTGCCAGCAGCTTAGACCAGGGGGCCTTGAATGAGCAGTTCTTC
v_gene: TRBV11-3
abundance: NA
d_gene: TRBD1
j_gene: TRBJ2-1

CDR3aa: CASSVTQGRTEAFF
CDR3nt: TGTGCCAGCAGCGTAACACAGGGTCGGACTGAAGCTTTCTTT
v_gene: TRBV5-4
abundance: NA
d_gene: NA
j_gene: TRBJ1-1

CDR3aa: CASSTTSGAAYNEQFF
CDR3nt: TGTGCCAGCAGTACGACTAGCGGGGCCGCCTACAATGAGCAGTTCTTC
v_gene: TRBV27
abundance: NA
d_gene: TRBD2
j_gene: TRBJ2-1

CDR3aa: CASSKGSAYEQYF
CDR3nt: TGTGCCAGCAGCAAAGGTAGTGCCTACGAGCAGTACTTC
v_gene: TRBV21-1
abundance: NA
d_gene: NA
j_gene: TRBJ2-7

CDR3aa: CASSSATGVGNSPLHF
CDR3nt: TGTGCCAGCAGTTCTGCGACAGGGGTCGGAAATTCACCCCTCCACTTT
v_gene: TRBV27
abundance: NA
d_gene: TRBD1
j_gene: TRBJ1-6

CDR3aa: CASSTTQGLGGYTF
CDR3nt: TGTGCCAGCAGCACAACGCAGGGGCTCGGTGGCTACACCTTC
v_gene: TRBV11-2
abundance: once
d_gene: NA
j_gene: TRBJ1-2

CDR3aa: CASSLSLYGGKETQYF
CDR3nt: TGTGCCAGCAGCTTATCGTTATATGGGGGGAAAGAGACCCAGTACTTC
v_gene: TRBV7-2
abundance: NA
d_gene: NA
j_gene: TRBJ2-5

CDR3aa: CASTLQGVDGYTF
CDR3nt: TGTGCCAGCACCCTTCAGGGGGTTGACGGCTACACCTTC
v_gene: TRBV12-3/TRBV12-4
abundance: NA
d_gene: TRBD1
j_gene: TRBJ1-2

CDR3aa: CASSLNAGGSNQPQHF
CDR3nt: TGTGCCAGCAGCTTAAATGCCGGGGGGAGCAATCAGCCCCAGCATTTT
v_gene: TRBV7-6
abundance: NA
d_gene: NA
j_gene: TRBJ1-5

CDR3aa: CAWSAPRDSRTQFF
CDR3nt: TGTGCCTGGAGTGCCCCCCGGGACTCCCGAACGCAGTTCTTC
v_gene: TRBV30
abundance: NA
d_gene: NA
j_gene: TRBJ2-1

CDR3aa: CASSVAVTPDDEQFF
CDR3nt: TGTGCCAGCAGCGTAGCTGTGACTCCAGACGATGAGCAGTTCTTC
v_gene: TRBV9
abundance: NA
d_gene: NA
j_gene: TRBJ2-1

CDR3aa: CASSSGGAGNRNEQFF
CDR3nt: TGTGCCAGCAGTTCGGGAGGCGCCGGGAATAGGAATGAGCAGTTCTTC
v_gene: TRBV27
abundance: NA
d_gene: TRBD2
j_gene: TRBJ2-1

CDR3aa: CASSFGTSNTEAFF
CDR3nt: TGCGCCAGCAGCTTTGGGACATCGAACACTGAAGCTTTCTTT
v_gene: TRBV5-1
abundance: NA
d_gene: NA
j_gene: TRBJ1-1

CDR3aa: CASSEDGTGPYGYTF
CDR3nt: TGTGCCAGCAGTGAGGACGGGACAGGTCCCTATGGCTACACCTTC
v_gene: TRBV6-1
abundance: NA
d_gene: TRBD1
j_gene: TRBJ1-2

CDR3aa: CASSPYPYNSPLHF
CDR3nt: TGTGCCAGCTCACCATATCCCTATAATTCACCCCTCCACTTT
v_gene: TRBV18
abundance: NA
d_gene: NA
j_gene: TRBJ1-6

CDR3aa: CASGVGTSGEETQYF
CDR3nt: TGTGCTAGTGGTGTCGGGACTAGCGGTGAAGAGACCCAGTACTTC
v_gene: TRBV12-5
abundance: NA
d_gene: TRBD2
j_gene: TRBJ2-5

CDR3aa: CASSLTSQTQYF
CDR3nt: TGTGCCAGCAGCTTAACTTCTCAGACCCAGTACTTC
v_gene: TRBV7-9
abundance: NA
d_gene: NA
j_gene: TRBJ2-5

CDR3aa: CASSPQSGVLGDTQYF
CDR3nt: TGTGCCAGCAGCCCCCAGAGCGGGGTCCTAGGAGATACGCAGTATTTT
v_gene: TRBV13
abundance: once
d_gene: TRBD2
j_gene: TRBJ2-3

CDR3aa: CAWRRRLDRLKGGRGTEAFF
CDR3nt: TGTGCCTGGAGGCGGAGGCTCGACAGGCTGAAGGGTGGAAGGGGCACTGAAGCTTTCTTT
v_gene: TRBV30
abundance: few
d_gene: NA
j_gene: TRBJ1-1

CDR3aa: CASTKGQNNNEQFF
CDR3nt: TGTGCCAGCACTAAAGGACAGAACAACAATGAGCAGTTCTTC
v_gene: TRBV6-5
abundance: NA
d_gene: NA
j_gene: TRBJ2-1

CDR3aa: CATSDLHSSYNEQFF
CDR3nt: TGTGCCACCAGTGATTTGCATAGTAGCTACAATGAGCAGTTCTTC
v_gene: TRBV24-1
abundance: NA
d_gene: NA
j_gene: TRBJ2-1

CDR3aa: CASSDSTPLTRQYF
CDR3nt: TGTGCCAGCAGCGACTCCACGCCACTTACGAGGCAGTACTTC
v_gene: TRBV9
abundance: NA
d_gene: NA
j_gene: TRBJ2-7

CDR3aa: CASSEDLAGGGDTQYF
CDR3nt: TGTGCCAGCAGTGAGGATCTAGCGGGGGGAGGAGATACGCAGTATTTT
v_gene: TRBV2
abundance: NA
d_gene: TRBD2
j_gene: TRBJ2-3

CDR3aa: CASSYLASFYEQYF
CDR3nt: TGTGCCAGCAGTTACTTGGCTAGTTTCTACGAGCAGTACTTC
v_gene: TRBV6-8
abundance: NA
d_gene: NA
j_gene: TRBJ2-7

CDR3aa: CASSQAPSGGTYNEQFF
CDR3nt: TGCGCCAGCAGCCAAGCACCTAGCGGGGGAACCTACAATGAGCAGTTCTTC
v_gene: TRBV4-3
abundance: NA
d_gene: TRBD2
j_gene: TRBJ2-1

CDR3aa: CASSEPGQGDQPQHF
CDR3nt: TGCGCCAGCAGTGAGCCTGGACAGGGGGATCAGCCCCAGCATTTT
v_gene: TRBV10-2
abundance: NA
d_gene: TRBD1
j_gene: TRBJ1-5

CDR3aa: CASSYSAGGGTDTQYF
CDR3nt: TGTGCCAGCAGTTACTCGGCGGGGGGGGGCACAGATACGCAGTATTTT
v_gene: TRBV6-5
abundance: NA
d_gene: TRBD2
j_gene: TRBJ2-3

CDR3aa: CASSNYVGGTSYGYTF
CDR3nt: TGTGCCAGCAGCAACTATGTCGGGGGAACTAGCTATGGCTACACCTTC
v_gene: TRBV7-8
abundance: NA
d_gene: NA
j_gene: TRBJ1-2

CDR3aa: CASSLGQGREEKLFF
CDR3nt: TGTGCCAGCAGCTTAGGACAGGGGCGCGAGGAAAAACTGTTTTTT
v_gene: TRBV7-9
abundance: NA
d_gene: TRBD1
j_gene: TRBJ1-4

CDR3aa: CASSPRTGDSNQPQHF
CDR3nt: TGTGCCAGCTCACCCCGGACAGGGGATAGCAATCAGCCCCAGCATTTT
v_gene: TRBV18
abundance: NA
d_gene: TRBD1
j_gene: TRBJ1-5

CDR3aa: CASSGAGGSGYTF
CDR3nt: TGTGCCAGCAGTGGAGCAGGGGGCTCTGGCTACACCTTC
v_gene: TRBV6-1
abundance: NA
d_gene: TRBD1
j_gene: TRBJ1-2

CDR3aa: CASSEGRAPGNEQYF
CDR3nt: TGCGCCAGCAGTGAAGGCAGGGCCCCAGGGAACGAGCAGTACTTC
v_gene: TRBV10-1
abundance: NA
d_gene: NA
j_gene: TRBJ2-7

CDR3aa: CASSPPPSGGARNEQFF
CDR3nt: TGTGCCAGCTCACCACCCCCTAGCGGGGGGGCCCGGAATGAGCAGTTCTTC
v_gene: TRBV18
abundance: NA
d_gene: TRBD2
j_gene: TRBJ2-1

CDR3aa: CSVEVSLSYEQYF
CDR3nt: TGCAGCGTTGAAGTTTCCCTTTCCTACGAGCAGTACTTC
v_gene: TRBV29-1
abundance: NA
d_gene: NA
j_gene: TRBJ2-7

CDR3aa: CASSLGLVGGPLDTQYF
CDR3nt: TGTGCCAGCAGCTTAGGTCTTGTGGGAGGGCCATTAGATACGCAGTATTTT
v_gene: TRBV7-6
abundance: NA
d_gene: TRBD2
j_gene: TRBJ2-3

CDR3aa: CASSFSDSYNEQFF
CDR3nt: TGTGCCAGCAGCTTTTCAGACTCCTACAATGAGCAGTTCTTC
v_gene: TRBV7-2
abundance: NA
d_gene: NA
j_gene: TRBJ2-1

CDR3aa: CASSPQGVSGEQYF
CDR3nt: TGTGCCAGTAGTCCTCAGGGGGTTTCGGGCGAGCAGTACTTC
v_gene: TRBV19
abundance: few
d_gene: TRBD1
j_gene: TRBJ2-7

CDR3aa: CASSGPQGASSYNSPLHF
CDR3nt: TGTGCCAGCAGCGGACCACAGGGGGCTAGCTCCTATAATTCACCCCTCCACTTT
v_gene: TRBV9
abundance: NA
d_gene: TRBD1
j_gene: TRBJ1-6

CDR3aa: CASRWGQPNTEAFF
CDR3nt: TGTGCCAGCAGATGGGGACAGCCGAACACTGAAGCTTTCTTT
v_gene: TRBV28
abundance: NA
d_gene: TRBD1
j_gene: TRBJ1-1

CDR3aa: CSAYRGYGYTF
CDR3nt: TGCAGTGCTTACAGGGGTTATGGCTACACCTTC
v_gene: TRBV20-1
abundance: few
d_gene: TRBD1
j_gene: TRBJ1-2

CDR3aa: CASSFHRGNDLEDEQFF
CDR3nt: TGCGCCAGCAGCTTCCACAGGGGGAACGATCTTGAGGATGAGCAGTTCTTC
v_gene: TRBV5-1
abundance: NA
d_gene: TRBD1
j_gene: TRBJ2-1

CDR3aa: CASSQGFGGTEAFF
CDR3nt: TGTGCCAGCAGCCAAGGTTTTGGAGGAACTGAAGCTTTCTTT
v_gene: TRBV3-1/TRBV3-2
abundance: few
d_gene: NA
j_gene: TRBJ1-1